This T cell receptor (beta chain) was recovered during a study of shared clonotypes between healthy human individuals. Germline trimming cut 3 bases from V and 4 bases from J; bases unmatched to any gene: 14. Germline V lookup: CDR1 LGHNA, CDR2 YNFKEQ. There are 18 residues in the CDR3. In its sample, this clone was seen once. The antigen remains undetermined. Whole-study results and caveats: Clonotype sharing among donors was expected to depend on sequencing depth.

Profiled with immunoSEQ multiplex PCR; TCRdb holds only in-frame clones, not every one. The sample holds a few million clones; 93% are singletons and the top ten take about 0.39%. V and J are TRBV4-2 and TRBJ2-1; 8 bases line up with TRBD2. This TCR was recovered from a man younger than 30 in good health. Some clones in this sample may be carry-over from other donors' samples. The sequencing input was naive CD4+ T cells from PBMCs. Documented subset: CD45RA+ positively selected. CDR3 in DNA: TGTGCCAGCAGCCAGGCCCCGGGAGGGGCTAGCGGTTACAATGAGCAGTTCTTC. It codes for CASSQAPGGASGYNEQFF.